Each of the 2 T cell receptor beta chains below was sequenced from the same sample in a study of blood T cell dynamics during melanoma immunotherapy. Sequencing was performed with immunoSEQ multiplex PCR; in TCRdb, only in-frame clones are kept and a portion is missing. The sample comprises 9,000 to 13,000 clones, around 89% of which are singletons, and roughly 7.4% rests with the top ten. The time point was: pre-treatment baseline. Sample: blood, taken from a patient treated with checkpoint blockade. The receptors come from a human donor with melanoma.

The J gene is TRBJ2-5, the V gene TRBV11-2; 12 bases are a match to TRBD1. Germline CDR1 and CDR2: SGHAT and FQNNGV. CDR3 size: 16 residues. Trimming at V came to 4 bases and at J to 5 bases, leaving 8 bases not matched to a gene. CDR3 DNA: TGTGCCAGCAGCTACGGGACAGGGGGCGTCCGGGAGACCCAGTACTTC. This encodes CASSYGTGGVRETQYF.

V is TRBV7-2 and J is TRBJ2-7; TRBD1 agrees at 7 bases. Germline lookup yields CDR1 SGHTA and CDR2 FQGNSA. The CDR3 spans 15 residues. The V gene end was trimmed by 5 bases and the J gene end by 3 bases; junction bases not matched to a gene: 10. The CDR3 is CASSPRQGTGYEQYF. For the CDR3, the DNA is TGTGCCAGCAGCCCTAGACAGGGTACCGGCTACGAGCAGTACTTC.